This record covers a single TCR beta chain. It has no known antigen specificity. No per-base quality is available; no much larger clone lies one base away. To demonstrate the VDJtools post-analysis software, the study profiled TCR beta repertoires from the peripheral blood of about 13 young patients with multiple sclerosis. Multiple sclerosis patients were children and adolescents aged about 6 to 16 years. Reading from cysteine to phenylalanine, the CDR3 counts 18 amino acids. The retained sequence is limited to the CDR3, 54 bases, with the frame set at the first base. The sample belongs to a study of post-analysis software for immune sequencing data (dated by TCRdb to between 2014 and 2017). The study in broad terms: The recorded disease courses included relapsing-remitting, secondary progressive and progressive-relapsing multiple sclerosis, and some patients had no subtype annotation. Patient repertoires were compared against around 10 previously published healthy control repertoires from donors aged 6 to 25 years. A subset of samples was prepared in parallel using single-end sample barcoding, then pooled and co-amplified after Illumina adapter ligation. Overall study outcomes, separate from this receptor: Patients showed significantly higher frequencies than controls for a handful of TRBV segments, among them TRBV5-6, TRBV5-1 and TRBV20-1. Significantly lower normalized Chao1 diversity was found in multiple sclerosis patients than in controls, suggesting substantial peripheral T-cell clonal expansion. The multiple sclerosis patient group was slightly younger than the control group. When samples were clustered directly using the F measure, samples prepared in the same batch co-clustered strongly, which prompted a batch-effect correction.

The library was prepared using PCR. TCRdb lists the instrument as Illumina HiSeq 2500. To reduce PCR and sequencing biases, unique molecular identifiers were incorporated into the TCR beta cDNA libraries. Per 1 to 10 million input T cells, 500,000 or so cDNA molecules were obtained, such that each molecule approximated one T cell. The patient libraries were prepared and sequenced using the same protocol as the earlier healthy control dataset. Within a given batch, samples were prepared together, multiplexed and sequenced on the same HiSeq lane. Regarding the original processing steps: Raw barcoded reads were processed with MIGEC, discarding single-read molecular identifier groups before consensus assembly and CDR3 extraction. VDJtools was used for post-analysis of the clonotype tables, and diversity was normalized by down-sampling every dataset to the size of the smallest sample. To correct batch-related cross-sample contamination, repertoire overlap clustering matched CDR3 amino acid sequences but not nucleotide sequences. TCRdb cleaned the public reads at Q25 with fastp, built clones with MiXCR and kept in-frame beta chains. Identical CDR3 proteins give one entry, which carries the most common genes and DNA. These V and J calls derive from TCRdb rather than the authors' analysis. The sample contains fewer than 850,000 distinct CDR3 sequences, 40% to 55% of them found a single time. The ten largest clonotypes hold 4.9% of the sample.

Sequenced material: blood. The sequence was obtained from a girl between 5 and 17 years old with multiple sclerosis. The chain was built from TRBV21-1 and TRBJ2-5; the DNA was not used to check the table's D call, TRBD2. TRBV21-1 is a documented pseudogene. The base sequence is TGTGCCAGCAGCAAACCCCGACTAGCGGAAGCGGGCCAAGAGACCCAGTACTTC. It codes for CASSKPRLAEAGQETQYF.